Described below is a single TCR beta chain sequence and its context. Only Caucasian adults living in Nashville, Tennessee served as donors. The data derive from a study of shared clonotypes between healthy human individuals. Method: immunoSEQ multiplex PCR; TCRdb's copy keeps in-frame clones and lacks some. The sample yields approximately 1.4 million clones, 95% to 99% seen once. V gave up 4 bases and J gave up 5 bases; unmatched junction bases: 5. This CDR3 region has 13 residues. The germline V gene encodes CDR1 SGDLS and CDR2 YYNGEE. The chain couples TRBV9 to TRBJ2-5; TRBD1 matches at 7 bases. The sequenced sample consisted of naive CD4+ T cells sorted from blood. Indicated subset: CD45RA+ positively selected. The sequence derives from a man between 25 and 39 years old in good health. CDR3 loop: CASSRDRDETQYF. CDR3 bases: TGTGCCAGCAGCCGAGACAGGGATGAGACCCAGTACTTC.